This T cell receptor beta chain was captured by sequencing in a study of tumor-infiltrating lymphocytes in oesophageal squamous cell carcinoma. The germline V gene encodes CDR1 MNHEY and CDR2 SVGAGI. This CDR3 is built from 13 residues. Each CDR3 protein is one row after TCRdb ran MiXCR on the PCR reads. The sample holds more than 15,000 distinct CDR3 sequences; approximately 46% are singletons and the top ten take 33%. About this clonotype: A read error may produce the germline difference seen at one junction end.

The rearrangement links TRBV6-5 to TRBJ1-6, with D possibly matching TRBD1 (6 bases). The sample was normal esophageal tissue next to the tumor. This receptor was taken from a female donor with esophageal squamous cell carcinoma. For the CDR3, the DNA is TGTGCCAGCAGTGAATCGGGGGTTGGGGGCTACACCTTT. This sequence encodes CASSESGVGGYTF.